The 15 T cell receptor beta chains given below trace back to one sample, sequenced in a study of T-cell memory formation after mild COVID-19. TCRdb fed the 5' RACE reads into MiXCR, producing one record per CDR3 protein. The sample has 450,000 to 700,000 distinct CDR3 sequences, 18% seen once. Source material: PBMCs or a T cell subset sorted from them (not recorded which). The receptors stem from an adult woman who had mild COVID-19 (a few samples of this study predate the infection). Cell type and time point are not known.

The rearrangement links TRBV12-3 or TRBV12-4 to TRBJ2-4; 7 nucleotides align to TRBD2. The CDR3 has 16 residues. The ends lost 3 bases at V and 0 bases at J; junction bases unmatched: 5. The CDR3: CASSFMRELAKNIQYF. In DNA, the CDR3 is TGTGCCAGCAGTTTTATGCGGGAGCTAGCCAAAAACATTCAGTACTTC.

This chain joins TRBV7-8 and TRBJ2-1; maybe TRBD2 (7 bases). CDR3 length: 17 residues. Germline CDR1 SGHVS, CDR2 FQNEAQ. Deletions cut 5 bases from V and 0 bases from J, with 17 bases between. The CDR3 DNA is TGTGCCAGCAGCCCTTTAGGGGGGGTCAGCTCCTACAATGAGCAGTTCTTC. Its protein is CASSPLGGVSSYNEQFF.

This chain joins TRBV24-1 and TRBJ2-3; TRBD2 matches 12 bases. J gave up 2 bases and V 4 bases, and 6 bases lay outside the gene matches. This CDR3 has 17 residues. Germline lookup yields CDR1 KGHDR and CDR2 SFDVKD. The DNA of the CDR3 is TGTGCCACCAGTGACCCTAGCGGGGGGGCCTTCACAGATACGCAGTATTTT. Translation: CATSDPSGGAFTDTQYF.

There are a few counts of this clonotype. J is TRBJ2-3 and V is TRBV6-2 or TRBV6-3; the match to TRBD2 covers 10 bases. This CDR3 has 17 residues. Per the germline V gene, CDR1 is MNHEY and CDR2 is SVGEGT. Unmatched junction bases numbered 8, after V lost 3 bases and J lost 2 bases. The CDR3 DNA reads as TGTGCCAGCAGTTATGGTAGCGGGGGGTTAATCACAGATACGCAGTATTTT. This codes for CASSYGSGGLITDTQYF.

There are a few counts of this clonotype. The chain's CDR3 is CASSLHRGRSYEQYF. The CDR3 DNA sequence: TGTGCCAGCAGTCTACACAGGGGGCGCTCCTACGAGCAGTACTTC. This chain uses TRBV7-2 with TRBJ2-7; TRBD1 matches at 9 bases. The junction had 6 bases not matched to a gene; V was cut back by 6 bases and J by 0 bases. The length of the CDR3 is 15 residues. The germline V gene has CDR1 SGHTA and CDR2 FQGNSA.

Only a few counts were recorded for this clonotype. The chain has TRBV5-1 and TRBJ1-3, with a weak D call TRBD1 (5 bases). V was shortened by 4 bases and J by 3 bases, with 20 bases between the two germline ends. Germline CDR1 and CDR2: SGHRS and YFSETQ. This CDR3 region has 17 residues. CDR3 nucleotide sequence: TGCGCCAGCAGCCCTCGGGCGGAGGGGTCGGTTGGAAACACCATATATTTT. Protein product: CASSPRAEGSVGNTIYF. The full variable domain, rest sourced from reference TRBV5-1 and TRBJ1-3, is KAGVTQTPRYLIKTRGQQVTLSCSPISGHRSVSWYQQTPGQGLQFLFEYFSETQRNKGNFPGRFSGRQFSNSRSEMNVSTLELGDSALYLCASSPRAEGSVGNTIYFGEGSWLTVV.

The genes are TRBV2 and TRBJ2-7; D might be TRBD1 (6 bases). This CDR3 contains 15 residues. Trimming took off 0 bases at V and 6 bases at J, with 15 bases between the two ends. The V gene's germline CDR1 is SNHLY and CDR2 FYNNEI. CDR3 sequence reads: CASSEALGGRTEQYF. The CDR3 nucleotides read TGTGCCAGCAGTGAAGCGCTTGGGGGCCGAACCGAGCAGTACTTC. The whole variable domain, remainder taken from reference TRBV2 and TRBJ2-7, is EPEVTQTPSHQVTQMGQEVILRCVPISNHLYFYWYRQILGQKVEFLVSFYNNEISEKSEIFDDQFSVERPDGSNFTLKIRSTKLEDSAMYFCASSEALGGRTEQYFGPGTRLTVT.

The V and J genes are TRBV15 and TRBJ2-3, with D hard to call. The CDR3 totals 15 residues. The V gene's germline CDR1 is LNHNV and CDR2 YYDKDF (reference sequence). The V end lost 0 bases, the J end lost 2 bases, and 9 bases lay between the germline ends. The CDR3 coding sequence is TGTGCCACCAGCAGAGATGGACGCCCCACAGATACGCAGTATTTT. Protein: CATSRDGRPTDTQYF.

This clonotype was seen a few times. The CDR3 sequence: CASSVSGTRHEQFF. Here the CDR3 DNA reads TGTGCCAGCAGCGTTTCCGGGACTAGGCATGAGCAGTTCTTC. The V call is TRBV9, the J call TRBJ2-1, with TRBD2 identical over 8 bases. Unmatched junction bases numbered 6, after V lost 2 bases and J lost 8 bases. This CDR3 contains 14 residues. CDR1 and CDR2 from the germline V gene are SGDLS and YYNGEE.

This chain links TRBV30 with TRBJ2-7; TRBD1 matches 8 bases. Trimming cost V 2 bases and J 5 bases; bases outside gene matches: 5. The CDR3 totals 13 residues. CDR1 and CDR2 (germline): GTSNPN, SVGIG (reference sequence). The CDR3 nucleotides are TGTGCCTGGAGTCCCGACAGGGGTCACGAGCAGTACTTC. Translating it yields CAWSPDRGHEQYF.

This chain joins TRBV19 and TRBJ1-1, with 9 positions matching TRBD1. The length of the CDR3 is 14 residues. The V gene end was trimmed by 7 bases and the J gene end by 5 bases; junction bases not matched to a gene: 8. CDR1 and CDR2 from the germline V gene are LNHDA and SQIVND (reference sequence). For the CDR3, the DNA is TGTGCCAGTACCCCGGACAGGGGAAGTACTGAAGCTTTCTTT. Protein product: CASTPDRGSTEAFF.

The chain recombines TRBV5-1 with TRBJ1-1, with D unresolved. The CDR3 consists of 14 residues. Germline CDR1 SGHRS, CDR2 YFSETQ. Trimming took off 0 bases at V and 7 bases at J, with 13 bases between the two ends. The CDR3 sequence is CASSLGSRGIEAFF. The CDR3 DNA follows: TGCGCCAGCAGCTTGGGTTCGCGGGGAATTGAAGCTTTCTTT.

This clonotype was recorded many times. This CDR3 is CASSPGGILNTGELFF. DNA of the CDR3: TGTGCCAGCAGCCCAGGAGGGATATTGAACACCGGGGAGCTGTTTTTT. This rearrangement joins TRBV3-1 to TRBJ2-2, with D maybe TRBD2 (6 bases). Germline lookup yields CDR1 LGHDT and CDR2 YNNKEL (reference sequence). The CDR3 consists of 16 residues. The ends were cut back, 4 bases at V and 1 base at J, with 13 bases in the middle.

This chain uses TRBV4-1 with TRBJ2-7, with D possibly TRBD1 on 6 matching bases. The CDR3 is 15 amino acids. Germline loops: CDR1 MGHRA, CDR2 YSYEKL. Trimming removed 3 bases at V and 4 bases at J, with 16 bases between. CDR3 nucleotide sequence: TGCGCCAGCAGCCATTATTCAGGGGACCCTTACGAGCAGTACTTC. This codes for CASSHYSGDPYEQYF.

The rearrangement links TRBV5-4 to TRBJ1-1; perhaps TRBD1 as D (5 bases). Germline V CDR1 and CDR2: SGHNT, YYREEE (reference sequence). With 2 bases removed from V and 2 bases from J, the gap between germline ends came to 10 bases. The CDR3 totals 14 residues. CDR3 sequence (DNA): TGTGCCAGCAGCTTCGACAGAGCAAACACTGAAGCTTTCTTT. Translation gives CASSFDRANTEAFF.